The 18 T cell receptor beta chains presented below share a single source sample, sequenced in a study of regulatory T cells in long-lasting Graves disease. Both iRepertoire HTBI primers and Arm-PCR of CDR3 regions were used to build the TCR beta libraries. TCRdb redid the calling of the multiplex PCR reads with MiXCR, one entry per CDR3 protein. Found here are around 360,000 distinct CDR3 sequences, around 15% of them singletons; the top ten hold just over 20%. Time point denoted: newly diagnosed GD, antithyroid drugs for less than 3 months. Extracted RNA from PBMCs served as the source of the TCR library. These data were also reused for a study on T cells in Graves' hyperthyroidism and ophthalmopathy.

Sequenced here: peripheral blood mononuclear cells (PBMCs), sampled at new diagnosis, from a patient treated with antithyroid drugs. These receptors originate from a woman aged 18-35 years with Graves disease.

The gene calls are TRBV6-5 and TRBJ2-1; TRBD1 aligns across 8 bases. Germline values: CDR1 MNHEY, CDR2 SVGAGI. J lost 15 bases, V lost 2 bases, and 6 bases had no gene match. This CDR3 comprises 12 residues. CDR3 sequence: CASSYPGDRRFF. DNA for the CDR3: TGTGCCAGCAGTTACCCGGGGGACAGGAGGTTCTTC.

Only a few counts were recorded for this clonotype. A read error is possible here, since a much larger clone lies one base away. The genes are TRBV28 and TRBJ1-5; D not resolved. Per the germline V gene, CDR1 is MDHEN and CDR2 is SYDVKM. This CDR3 has 13 amino acids. The CDR3 sequence: CASSPRSNQPLHF. The CDR3 DNA reads TGTGCCAGCAGTCCAAGGAGCAATCAGCCCCTGCATTTT.

Ten or more counts support this clonotype. The genes are TRBV11-2 and TRBJ2-7, with D maybe TRBD2 (6 bases). The germline V and J ends were trimmed by 4 bases and 3 bases, with 16 bases remaining between them. CDR1 SGHAT and CDR2 FQNNGV come from the germline V gene. This CDR3 is built from 15 residues. CDR3 loop: CASSSVGRGGYEQYF. For the CDR3, the DNA is TGTGCCAGCAGCTCGGTCGGGCGGGGCGGCTACGAGCAGTACTTC.

This clonotype was recorded a few times. The chain joins TRBV19 to TRBJ2-7; 9 nucleotides agree with TRBD1. The J segment lost 5 bases and the V segment lost 4 bases, leaving 12 bases of the junction unmatched. The germline gives CDR1 LNHDA, CDR2 SQIVND (reference sequence). This CDR3 has 16 amino acids. The chain's CDR3 is CASSRYQGTGTDEQYF. In DNA, the CDR3 is TGTGCCAGTAGTAGATACCAAGGGACAGGGACTGACGAGCAGTACTTC.

This clonotype was seen ten or more times. The chain couples TRBV6-5 to TRBJ2-5; 9 bases map to TRBD2. The CDR3 covers 16 residues. Germline V lookup: CDR1 MNHEY, CDR2 SVGAGI. Trimming cost V 0 bases and J 5 bases; bases outside gene matches: 7. The CDR3 coding sequence is TGTGCCAGCAGTTACTCTAGAGGTAGCGGGGGCGAGACCCAGTACTTC. Its translation is CASSYSRGSGGETQYF.

The DNA for the CDR3 is TGCGCCAGCAGCTTGGAAAGCGACGGCAATCAGCCCCAGCATTTT. Translation gives CASSLESDGNQPQHF. This chain connects TRBV5-1 to TRBJ1-5; D not resolved. The CDR3 contains 15 residues. The V gene's germline CDR1 is SGHRS and CDR2 YFSETQ. The V end was cut by 0 bases, the J end by 2 bases, with 9 bases between.

About this clonotype itself: At one of its ends the junction is not consistent with the germline gene, which may arise from a read error. The chain links TRBV11-2 to TRBJ2-7; no firm D call. Germline CDR1 SGHAT, CDR2 FQNNGV. The CDR3 is 11 amino acids. CDR3: CASSLSHEQCF. The CDR3 region has the DNA TGTGCCAGCAGCTTGTCCCACGAGCAGTGCTTC. The whole variable domain, remainder taken from reference TRBV11-2 and TRBJ2-7, is EAGVAQSPRYKIIEKRQSVAFWCNPISGHATLYWYQQILGQGPKLLIQFQNNGVVDDSQLPKDRFSAERLKGVDSTLKIQPAKLEDSAVYLCASSLSHEQCFGPGTRLTVT.

This clonotype was recorded at least ten times. The chain links TRBV27 to TRBJ1-5; D is ambiguous. The ends were cut back, 4 bases at V and 4 bases at J, with 5 bases in the middle. This CDR3 has 12 amino acids. Per germline, CDR1 MNHEY and CDR2 SMNVEV (reference sequence). CDR3 in DNA: TGTGCCAGCAGTTCCGCGAATCAGCCCCAGCATTTT. It encodes CASSSANQPQHF.

In this sample, this clonotype turned up many times. V gene TRBV20-1 combines with J gene TRBJ1-1; D is unclear. This CDR3 is 14 amino acids long. Germline CDR1 and CDR2: DFQATT and SNEGSKA (reference sequence). V lost 1 base, J lost 1 base, and 10 bases lay in between. The CDR3 DNA reads TGCAGTGCTAGAGCTCCGGGTAGGAACACTGAAGCTTTCTTT. The encoded protein is CSARAPGRNTEAFF.

This clonotype was observed many times. This chain joins TRBV7-2 and TRBJ2-3; tentative D call: TRBD2 (5 bases). This CDR3 contains 15 residues. The ends were cut back, 3 bases at V and 6 bases at J, with 16 bases in the middle. The germline V gene encodes CDR1 SGHTA and CDR2 FQGNSA. This CDR3 is CASSFGEGILDTQYF. CDR3 coding DNA: TGTGCCAGCAGCTTCGGAGAGGGAATCCTTGATACGCAGTATTTT.

In its sample, this clonotype was seen many times. The chain links TRBV29-1 to TRBJ1-1; 8 bases are shared with TRBD1. The CDR3 has 17 amino acids. The germline V gene encodes CDR1 SQVTM and CDR2 ANQGSEA. The J segment lost 5 bases and the V segment lost 7 bases, leaving 21 bases of the junction unmatched. CDR3 region: CSAAYGIQGAAGTEAFF. The CDR3 DNA is TGCAGCGCAGCCTATGGTATCCAGGGGGCTGCGGGGACTGAAGCTTTCTTT.

CDR3 sequence (DNA): TGTGCCTGGGGGACAGGGGGTAACGAAAAACTGTTTTTT. This codes for CAWGTGGNEKLFF. This chain links TRBV30 with TRBJ1-4; TRBD1 agrees at 11 bases. After removal of 5 bases from V and 8 bases from J, the junction contained 4 bases not matched to a gene. The V gene's germline CDR1 is GTSNPN and CDR2 SVGIG (reference sequence). The CDR3 length is 13 residues.

With regard to this clonotype: A far larger clone lies a single base away; this is likely a read error. This chain connects TRBV6-4 to TRBJ2-7; the D gene is possibly TRBD1 (7 bases). The germline V and J ends were trimmed by 9 bases and 5 bases, with 23 bases remaining between them. The CDR3 is made up of 15 amino acids. The germline V gene encodes CDR1 MRHNA and CDR2 SNTAGT. CDR3 DNA: TGTGCCAGTGGGAAATACGCGGAGGGGGCCGACGAGCAGTACTTC. Translated, it gives CASGKYAEGADEQYF.

V gene TRBV6-1 combines with J gene TRBJ2-5; TRBD2 agrees at 11 bases. V dropped 6 bases and J dropped 3; count of bases not matched to a gene: 3. CDR3 size: 14 residues. Germline V gene data show CDR1 as MNHNS and CDR2 as SASEGT. CDR3: CASSRGLAEETQYF. The CDR3 DNA reads as TGTGCCAGCAGCCGGGGACTAGCGGAAGAGACCCAGTACTTC.

This clonotype was counted many times. This sequence joins TRBV5-6 and TRBJ1-1; D call uncertain. Looked up from germline, CDR1 is SGHDT and CDR2 is YYEEEE. The CDR3 is 13 amino acids. Trimming cost V 4 bases and J 4 bases, with 11 bases left between them. Here the CDR3 DNA reads TGTGCCAGCAGCGCTAGACATGGCACTGAAGCTTTCTTT. Translated: CASSARHGTEAFF.

This clonotype was picked up many times. This chain uses TRBV28 with TRBJ2-7; TRBD1 agrees at 9 bases. The length of the CDR3 is 16 residues. V was clipped by 5 bases and J by 2 bases; unmatched bases: 10. Germline values: CDR1 MDHEN, CDR2 SYDVKM. The chain's CDR3 is CASSSPRDRVTYEQYF. The CDR3 bases are TGTGCCAGCAGTAGCCCCCGGGACAGGGTGACCTACGAGCAGTACTTC.

This clonotype appeared many times. This chain links TRBV6-1 with TRBJ2-2, with 9 positions matching TRBD1. The V gene's germline CDR1 is MNHNS and CDR2 SASEGT. Trimming at V came to 6 bases and at J to 2 bases, leaving 4 bases not matched to a gene. This CDR3 region has 15 residues. The CDR3 region has the DNA TGTGCCAGCAGATGGGACAGGGCCAACACCGGGGAGCTGTTTTTT. Protein: CASRWDRANTGELFF.

This clonotype was detected ten times or more. This rearrangement joins TRBV20-1 to TRBJ2-1; 8 positions agree with TRBD2. Per germline, CDR1 DFQATT and CDR2 SNEGSKA (reference sequence). The ends lost 3 bases at V and 5 bases at J; junction bases unmatched: 9. The CDR3 has 15 amino acids. This CDR3 reads CSASRPGLDHNEQFF. DNA of the CDR3: TGCAGTGCTAGTCGCCCGGGACTAGATCACAATGAGCAGTTCTTC.